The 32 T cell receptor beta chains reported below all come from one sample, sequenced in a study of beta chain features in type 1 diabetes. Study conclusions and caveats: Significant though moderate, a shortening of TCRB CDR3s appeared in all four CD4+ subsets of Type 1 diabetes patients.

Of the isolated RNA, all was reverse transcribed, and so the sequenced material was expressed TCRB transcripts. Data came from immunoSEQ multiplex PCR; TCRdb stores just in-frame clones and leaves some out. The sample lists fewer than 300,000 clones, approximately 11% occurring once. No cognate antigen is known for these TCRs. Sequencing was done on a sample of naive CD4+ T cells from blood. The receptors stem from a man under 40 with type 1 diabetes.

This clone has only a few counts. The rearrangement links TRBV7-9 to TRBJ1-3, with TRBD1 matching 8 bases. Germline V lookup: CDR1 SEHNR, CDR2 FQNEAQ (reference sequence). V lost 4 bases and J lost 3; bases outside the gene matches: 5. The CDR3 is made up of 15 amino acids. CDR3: CASSSTGGVGNTIYF. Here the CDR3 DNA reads TGTGCCAGCAGCTCCACAGGGGGAGTTGGAAACACCATATATTTT.

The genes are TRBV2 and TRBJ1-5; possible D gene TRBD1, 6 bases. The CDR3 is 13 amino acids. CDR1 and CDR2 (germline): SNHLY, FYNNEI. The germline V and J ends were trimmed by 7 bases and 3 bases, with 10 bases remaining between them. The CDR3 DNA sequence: TGTGCCAGCAAAGGACAGTACAATCAGCCCCAGCATTTT. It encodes CASKGQYNQPQHF.

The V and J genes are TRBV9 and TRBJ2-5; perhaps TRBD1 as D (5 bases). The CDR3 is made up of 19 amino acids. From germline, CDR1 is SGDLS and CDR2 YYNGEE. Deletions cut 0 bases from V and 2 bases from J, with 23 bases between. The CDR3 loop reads CASSVGPGPGMRLQETQYF. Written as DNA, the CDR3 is TGTGCCAGCAGCGTAGGCCCCGGACCAGGGATGCGTCTTCAAGAGACCCAGTACTTC.

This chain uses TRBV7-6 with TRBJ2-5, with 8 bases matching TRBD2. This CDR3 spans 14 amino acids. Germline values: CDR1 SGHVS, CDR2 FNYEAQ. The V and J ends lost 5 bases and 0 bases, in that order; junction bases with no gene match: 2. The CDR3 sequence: CASSPGGDQETQYF. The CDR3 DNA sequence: TGTGCCAGCAGCCCGGGGGGGGACCAAGAGACCCAGTACTTC.

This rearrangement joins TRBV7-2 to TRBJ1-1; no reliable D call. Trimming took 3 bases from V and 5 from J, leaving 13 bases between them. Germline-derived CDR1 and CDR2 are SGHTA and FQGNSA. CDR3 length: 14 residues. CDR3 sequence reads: CASSFRLAGTEAFF. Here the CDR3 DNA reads TGTGCCAGCAGCTTCCGTCTGGCGGGAACTGAAGCTTTCTTT.

For the CDR3, the DNA is TGCGCCAGCAGCCAAGCGGGGACAGGCCGGGAAGAGTACTTC. Its protein is CASSQAGTGREEYF. The V call is TRBV4-1, the J call TRBJ2-7, with 8 bases aligning to TRBD1. The CDR3 totals 14 residues. Per germline, CDR1 MGHRA and CDR2 YSYEKL. V lost 1 base to trimming and J lost 11 bases; unmatched junction nucleotides: 10.

Here the CDR3 reads CASSTGTSGTYTYEQYF. The CDR3 DNA is TGTGCCAGCTCAACTGGGACGTCCGGGACATACACTTACGAGCAGTACTTC. The chain has TRBV18 and TRBJ2-7, with TRBD1 as a possible D gene (6 bases). Germline assignment: CDR1 KGHSH and CDR2 LQKENI. The CDR3 runs to 17 residues. Trimming stripped 5 bases from V and 4 bases from J, with 24 bases between.

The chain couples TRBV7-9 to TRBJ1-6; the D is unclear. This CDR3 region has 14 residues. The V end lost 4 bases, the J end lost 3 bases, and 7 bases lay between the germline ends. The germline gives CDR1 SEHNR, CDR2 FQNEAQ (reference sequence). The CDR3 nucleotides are TGTGCCAGCAGCTCCGGTCTCTATAATTCACCCCTCCACTTT. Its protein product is CASSSGLYNSPLHF.

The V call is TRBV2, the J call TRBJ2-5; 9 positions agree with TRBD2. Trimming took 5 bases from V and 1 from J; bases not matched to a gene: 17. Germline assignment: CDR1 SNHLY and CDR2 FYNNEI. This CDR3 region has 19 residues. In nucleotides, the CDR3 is TGTGCCAGCAGTTTGACTAGCGGACACCGCTGGTCCGGCCAAGAGACCCAGTACTTC. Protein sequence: CASSLTSGHRWSGQETQYF. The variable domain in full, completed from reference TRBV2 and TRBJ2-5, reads EPEVTQTPSHQVTQMGQEVILRCVPISNHLYFYWYRQILGQKVEFLVSFYNNEISEKSEIFDDQFSVERPDGSNFTLKIRSTKLEDSAMYFCASSLTSGHRWSGQETQYFGPGTRLLVL.

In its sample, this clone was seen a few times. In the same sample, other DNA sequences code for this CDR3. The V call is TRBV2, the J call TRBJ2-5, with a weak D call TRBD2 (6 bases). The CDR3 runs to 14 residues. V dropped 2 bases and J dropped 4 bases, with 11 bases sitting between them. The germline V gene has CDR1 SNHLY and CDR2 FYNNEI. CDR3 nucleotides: TGTGCCAGCAGTGAACGGCAGGGAGGAGAGACCCAGTACTTC. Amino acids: CASSERQGGETQYF.

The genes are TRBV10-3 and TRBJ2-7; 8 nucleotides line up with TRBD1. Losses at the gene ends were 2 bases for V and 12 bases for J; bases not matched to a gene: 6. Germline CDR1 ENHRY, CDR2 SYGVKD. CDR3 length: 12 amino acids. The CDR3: CAISEGTGGRYF. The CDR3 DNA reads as TGTGCCATCAGTGAGGGTACAGGGGGTCGGTACTTC.

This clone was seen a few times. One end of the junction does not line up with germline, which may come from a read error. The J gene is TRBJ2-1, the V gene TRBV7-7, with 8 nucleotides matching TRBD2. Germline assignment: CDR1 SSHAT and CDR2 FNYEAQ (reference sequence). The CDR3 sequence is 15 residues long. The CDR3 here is CASSLRSGGLNEQFF. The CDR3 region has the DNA TGTGCTAGCAGCTTAAGAAGCGGGGGTCTGAATGAGCAGTTCTTC.

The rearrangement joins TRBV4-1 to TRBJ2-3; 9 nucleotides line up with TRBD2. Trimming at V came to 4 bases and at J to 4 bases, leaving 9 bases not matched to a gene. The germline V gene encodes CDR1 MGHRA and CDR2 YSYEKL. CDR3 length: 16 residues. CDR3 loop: CASSPRGGPPPDTQYF. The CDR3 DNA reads TGCGCCAGCAGCCCGCGGGGGGGCCCGCCTCCAGATACGCAGTATTTT.

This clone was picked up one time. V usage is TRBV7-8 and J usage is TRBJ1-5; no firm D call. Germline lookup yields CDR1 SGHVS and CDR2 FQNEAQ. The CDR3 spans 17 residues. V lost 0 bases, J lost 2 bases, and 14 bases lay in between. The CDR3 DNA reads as TGTGCCAGCAGCTTAGCTGCCAGACGGGTACGCAATCAGCCCCAGCATTTT. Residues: CASSLAARRVRNQPQHF.

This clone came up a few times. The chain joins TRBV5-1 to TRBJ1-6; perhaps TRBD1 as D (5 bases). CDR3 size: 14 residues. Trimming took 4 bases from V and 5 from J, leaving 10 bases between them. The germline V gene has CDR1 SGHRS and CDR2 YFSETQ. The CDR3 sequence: CASSQDTNNSPLHF. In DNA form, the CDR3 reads TGCGCCAGCAGCCAGGACACCAATAATTCACCCCTCCACTTT.

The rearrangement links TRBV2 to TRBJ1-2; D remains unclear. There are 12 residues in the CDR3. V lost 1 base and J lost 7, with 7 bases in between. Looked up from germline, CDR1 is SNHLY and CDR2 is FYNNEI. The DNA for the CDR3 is TGTGCCAGCAGTGAAGTCGAGGGTGGCTACACCTTC. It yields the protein CASSEVEGGYTF.

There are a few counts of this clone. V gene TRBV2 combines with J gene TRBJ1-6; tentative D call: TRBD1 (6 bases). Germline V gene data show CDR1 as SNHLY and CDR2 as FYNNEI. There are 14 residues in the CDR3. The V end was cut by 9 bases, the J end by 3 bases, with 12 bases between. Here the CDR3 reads CASGGANYNSPLHF. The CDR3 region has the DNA TGTGCCAGTGGGGGGGCCAACTATAATTCACCCCTCCACTTT. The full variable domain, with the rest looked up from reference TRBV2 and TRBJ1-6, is EPEVTQTPSHQVTQMGQEVILRCVPISNHLYFYWYRQILGQKVEFLVSFYNNEISEKSEIFDDQFSVERPDGSNFTLKIRSTKLEDSAMYFCASGGANYNSPLHFGNGTRLTVT.

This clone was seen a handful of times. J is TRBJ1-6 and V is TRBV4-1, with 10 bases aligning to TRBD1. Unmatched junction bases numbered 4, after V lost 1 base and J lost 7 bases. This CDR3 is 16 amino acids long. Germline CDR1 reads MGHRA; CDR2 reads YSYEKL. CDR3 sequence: CASSQGQGAGNSPLHF. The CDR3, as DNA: TGCGCCAGCAGCCAAGGACAGGGGGCAGGGAATTCACCCCTCCACTTT.

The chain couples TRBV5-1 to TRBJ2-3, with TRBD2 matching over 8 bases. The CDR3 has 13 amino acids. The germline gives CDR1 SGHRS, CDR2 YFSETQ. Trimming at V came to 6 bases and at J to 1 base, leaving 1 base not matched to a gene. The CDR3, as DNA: TGCGCCAGCACGACTAGCGGCACAGATACGCAGTATTTT. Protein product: CASTTSGTDTQYF.

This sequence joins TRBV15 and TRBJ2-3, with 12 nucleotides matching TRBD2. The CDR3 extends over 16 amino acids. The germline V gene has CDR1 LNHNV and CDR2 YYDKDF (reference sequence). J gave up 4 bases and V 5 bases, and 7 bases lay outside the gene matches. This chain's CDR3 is CATSYRLAGAADTQYF. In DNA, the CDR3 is TGTGCCACCAGCTACCGACTAGCGGGGGCGGCAGATACGCAGTATTTT.

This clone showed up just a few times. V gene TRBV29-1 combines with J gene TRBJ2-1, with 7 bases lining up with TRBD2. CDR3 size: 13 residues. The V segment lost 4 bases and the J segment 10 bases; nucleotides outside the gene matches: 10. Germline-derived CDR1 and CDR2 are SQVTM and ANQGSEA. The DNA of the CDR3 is TGCAGCGTTGGGGGGGGGTTCGCTTCCGAGCAGTTCTTC. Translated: CSVGGGFASEQFF.

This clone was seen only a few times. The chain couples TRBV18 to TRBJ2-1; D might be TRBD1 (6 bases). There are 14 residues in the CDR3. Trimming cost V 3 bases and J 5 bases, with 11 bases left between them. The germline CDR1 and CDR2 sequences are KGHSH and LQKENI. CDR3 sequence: CASSPGTSHNEQFF. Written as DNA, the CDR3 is TGTGCCAGCTCACCGGGGACATCTCACAATGAGCAGTTCTTC.

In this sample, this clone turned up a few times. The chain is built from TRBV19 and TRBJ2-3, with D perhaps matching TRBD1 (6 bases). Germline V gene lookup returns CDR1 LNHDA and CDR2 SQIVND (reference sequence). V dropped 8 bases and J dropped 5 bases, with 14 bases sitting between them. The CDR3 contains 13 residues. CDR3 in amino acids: CASDTGSVDTQYF. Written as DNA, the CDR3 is TGTGCCAGTGATACAGGGAGTGTAGATACGCAGTATTTT.

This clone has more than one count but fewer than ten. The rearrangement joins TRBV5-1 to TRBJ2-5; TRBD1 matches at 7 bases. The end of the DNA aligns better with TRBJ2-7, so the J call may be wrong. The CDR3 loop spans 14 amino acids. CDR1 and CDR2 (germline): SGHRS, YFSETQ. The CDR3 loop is CASSLGQGVNEQYF. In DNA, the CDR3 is TGCGCCAGCAGCTTGGGACAGGGTGTCAACGAGCAGTACTTC.

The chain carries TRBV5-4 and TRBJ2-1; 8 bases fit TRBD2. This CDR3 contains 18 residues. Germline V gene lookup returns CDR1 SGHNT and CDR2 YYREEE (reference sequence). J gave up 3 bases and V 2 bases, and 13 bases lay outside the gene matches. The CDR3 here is CASSFRWTSRDSYNEQFF. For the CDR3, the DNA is TGTGCCAGCAGCTTCAGGTGGACTAGCAGAGATAGCTACAATGAGCAGTTCTTC.

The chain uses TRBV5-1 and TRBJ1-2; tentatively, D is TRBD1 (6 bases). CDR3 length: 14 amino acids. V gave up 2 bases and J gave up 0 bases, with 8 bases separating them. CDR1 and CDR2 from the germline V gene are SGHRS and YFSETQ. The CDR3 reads CASSFGQPNYGYTF. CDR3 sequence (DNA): TGCGCCAGCAGCTTCGGACAGCCTAACTATGGCTACACCTTC.

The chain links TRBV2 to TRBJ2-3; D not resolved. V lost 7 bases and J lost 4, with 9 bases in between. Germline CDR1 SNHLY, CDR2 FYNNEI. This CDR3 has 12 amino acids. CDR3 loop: CASIEVADTQYF. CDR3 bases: TGTGCCAGCATAGAGGTGGCAGATACGCAGTATTTT.

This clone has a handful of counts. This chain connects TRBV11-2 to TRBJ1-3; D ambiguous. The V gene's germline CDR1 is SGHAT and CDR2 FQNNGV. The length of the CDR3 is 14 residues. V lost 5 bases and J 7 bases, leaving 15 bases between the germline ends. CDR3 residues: CASSLTGGGNTIYF. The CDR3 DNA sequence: TGTGCCAGCAGCCTGACTGGCGGCGGGAACACCATATATTTT.

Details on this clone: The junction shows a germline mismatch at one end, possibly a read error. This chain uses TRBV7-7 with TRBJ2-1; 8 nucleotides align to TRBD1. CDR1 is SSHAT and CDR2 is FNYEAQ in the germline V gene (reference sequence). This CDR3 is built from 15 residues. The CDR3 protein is CASSLGQEIYNEQFF. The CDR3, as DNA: TGTGCTAGCAGCCTGGGACAGGAGATCTACAATGAGCAGTTCTTC.

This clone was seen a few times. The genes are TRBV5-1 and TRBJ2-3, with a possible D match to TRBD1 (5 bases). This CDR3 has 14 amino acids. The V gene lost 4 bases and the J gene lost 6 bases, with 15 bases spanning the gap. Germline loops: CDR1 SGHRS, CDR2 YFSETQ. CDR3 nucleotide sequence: TGCGCCAGCAGCCAGGGCCCAAACGGGGATACGCAGTATTTT. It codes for CASSQGPNGDTQYF.

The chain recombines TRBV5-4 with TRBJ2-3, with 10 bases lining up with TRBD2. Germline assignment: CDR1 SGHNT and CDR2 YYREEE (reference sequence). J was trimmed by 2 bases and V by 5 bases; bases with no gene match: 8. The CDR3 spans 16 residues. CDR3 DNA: TGTGCCAGCAGTCGAGCTAGCGGGGGATTCACAGATACGCAGTATTTT. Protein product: CASSRASGGFTDTQYF.

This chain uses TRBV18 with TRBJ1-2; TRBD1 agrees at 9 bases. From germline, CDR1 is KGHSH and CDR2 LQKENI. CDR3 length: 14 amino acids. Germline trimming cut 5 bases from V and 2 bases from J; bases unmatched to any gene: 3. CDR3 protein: CASSGQGTNYGYTF. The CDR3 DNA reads TGTGCCAGCTCAGGACAGGGGACGAACTATGGCTACACCTTC.